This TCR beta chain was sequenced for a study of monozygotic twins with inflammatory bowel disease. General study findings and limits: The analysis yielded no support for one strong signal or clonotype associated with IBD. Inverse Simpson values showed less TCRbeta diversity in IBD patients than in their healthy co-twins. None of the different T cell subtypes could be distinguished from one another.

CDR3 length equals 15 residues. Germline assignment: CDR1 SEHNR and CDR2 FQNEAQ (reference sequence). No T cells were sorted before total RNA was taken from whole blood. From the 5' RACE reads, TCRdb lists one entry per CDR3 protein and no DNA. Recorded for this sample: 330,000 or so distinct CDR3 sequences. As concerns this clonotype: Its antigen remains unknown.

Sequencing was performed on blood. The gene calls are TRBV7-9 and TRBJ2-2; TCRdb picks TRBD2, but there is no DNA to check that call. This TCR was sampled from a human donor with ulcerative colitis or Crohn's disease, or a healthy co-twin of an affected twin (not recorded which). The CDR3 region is CAIIRSSGNPGELFF. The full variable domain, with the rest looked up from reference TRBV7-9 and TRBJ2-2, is DTGVSQNPRHKITKRGQNVTFRCDPISEHNRLYWYRQTLGQGPEFLTYFQNEAQLEKSRLLSDRFSAERPKGSFSTLEIQRTEQGDSAMYLCAIIRSSGNPGELFFGEGSRLTVL.